These 21 T cell receptor beta chains came from one sample sequenced in a study of T cell responses to AZD1222 COVID-19 vaccine. TCRdb's table, derived via immunoSEQ multiplex PCR, lists solely in-frame clones and lacks some. In the table there are some 54,000 clones, around 90% of which are singletons. The sample here was peripheral blood, taken on day 0 of AZD1222 vaccination. All receptors derive from an adult in good health.

This chain connects TRBV6-1 to TRBJ1-5; weak D call: TRBD1 (5 bases). The CDR3 is 18 amino acids. V was cut by 1 base and J by 0 bases, with 16 bases left in between. CDR1 is MNHNS and CDR2 is SASEGT in the germline V gene. The CDR3 sequence: CASSEDPPTVFSNQPQHF. The DNA of the CDR3 is TGTGCCAGCAGTGAAGATCCCCCGACAGTGTTTAGCAATCAGCCCCAGCATTTT.

J is TRBJ2-5 and V is TRBV19, with 11 positions matching TRBD1. The CDR3 loop spans 14 amino acids. With V trimmed by 4 bases and J by 5 bases, 3 bases remained unmatched. CDR1 and CDR2 from the germline V gene are LNHDA and SQIVND (reference sequence). The CDR3 DNA reads TGTGCCAGTAGTACAGGGACAGGGGGGGAGACCCAGTACTTC. The encoded protein is CASSTGTGGETQYF.

The CDR3 DNA reads TGTGCCAGCAGCTTAGCGGGAGTCTACAATGAGCAGTTCTTC. It is translated as CASSLAGVYNEQFF. This chain uses TRBV7-9 with TRBJ2-1, with D possibly matching TRBD2 (5 bases). CDR1 and CDR2 from the germline V gene are SEHNR and FQNEAQ (reference sequence). The CDR3 is made up of 14 amino acids. Between the trimmed V and J ends, which lost 0 bases and 3 bases, there was a span of 6 bases.

The chain recombines TRBV6-5 with TRBJ2-7; perhaps TRBD1 as D (6 bases). This CDR3 is 14 amino acids long. Between the trimmed V and J ends, which lost 0 bases and 3 bases, there was a span of 9 bases. Per germline, CDR1 MNHEY and CDR2 SVGAGI. CDR3 sequence (DNA): TGTGCCAGCAGTTACTCGACAGGCCGCTACGAGCAGTACTTC. Protein: CASSYSTGRYEQYF.

The chain employs TRBV7-9 and TRBJ2-7; TRBD1 matches at 8 bases. The CDR3 covers 15 residues. Germline lookup yields CDR1 SEHNR and CDR2 FQNEAQ (reference sequence). Trimming removed 5 bases from V and 3 bases from J; junction bases left unmatched: 9. The CDR3 region has the DNA TGTGCCAGCAGCGGCGGGACAGGCGTTGTCTACGAGCAGTACTTC. It encodes CASSGGTGVVYEQYF.

The chain links TRBV18 to TRBJ1-2; tentatively, D is TRBD1 (5 bases). Germline V gene lookup returns CDR1 KGHSH and CDR2 LQKENI. The CDR3 spans 13 residues. V was shortened by 6 bases and J by 4 bases, with 12 bases between the two germline ends. This CDR3 reads CASSQDGAYGYTF. DNA of the CDR3: TGTGCCAGCTCCCAGGACGGGGCCTATGGCTACACCTTC.

The CDR3 nucleotides read TGTGCCAGCAGCTTAGGCCGGCCGTCACCCCTCCACTTT. Amino acid sequence: CASSLGRPSPLHF. The rearrangement uses TRBV13 and TRBJ1-6; D gene uncertain. The CDR3 loop spans 13 amino acids. The V gene lost 0 bases and the J gene lost 10 bases, with 7 bases spanning the gap. Germline V gene sequence: CDR1 PRHDT, CDR2 FYEKMQ (reference sequence).

CDR3 DNA sequence: TGTGCCAGTAGTAGGGACAGCTCTGGGGCCAACGTCCTGACTTTC. It is translated as CASSRDSSGANVLTF. The chain uses TRBV19 and TRBJ2-6; 7 nucleotides line up with TRBD1. There are 15 residues in the CDR3. The junction had 0 bases not matched to a gene; V was cut back by 4 bases and J by 0 bases. Germline CDR1 is LNHDA and CDR2 is SQIVND (reference sequence).

Sample share makes this clone medium-sized (0.01 to 0.1%). The chain carries TRBV15 and TRBJ1-5, with D uncertain. Germline CDR1 and CDR2: LNHNV and YYDKDF (reference sequence). Deletions cut 0 bases from V and 4 bases from J, with 10 bases between. The CDR3 has 15 residues. CDR3 sequence: CATSREGRANQPQHF. The CDR3 DNA is TGTGCCACCAGCAGAGAAGGTAGAGCGAATCAGCCCCAGCATTTT.

This chain joins TRBV4-1 and TRBJ1-1; D may be TRBD1 (5 bases). The germline gives CDR1 MGHRA, CDR2 YSYEKL. Trimming took 4 bases from V and 3 from J, leaving 12 bases between them. CDR3 length equals 14 residues. Written as DNA, the CDR3 is TGCGCCAGCAGCCCAGCGGGGGGGTACACTGAAGCTTTCTTT. Protein sequence: CASSPAGGYTEAFF.

The chain couples TRBV27 to TRBJ1-6, with TRBD1 matching 8 bases. The CDR3 is 15 amino acids. Germline V gives CDR1 MNHEY, CDR2 SMNVEV (reference sequence). Trimming removed 3 bases from V and 10 bases from J; junction bases left unmatched: 8. In DNA form, the CDR3 reads TGTGCCAGCAGTTTCTCGACAGGGGAAGGCTCACCCCTCCACTTT. Translation: CASSFSTGEGSPLHF.

The rearrangement joins TRBV4-3 to TRBJ1-2; D is undetermined. There are 14 residues in the CDR3. Trimming stripped 5 bases from V and 8 bases from J, with 18 bases between. CDR1 and CDR2 from the germline V gene are LGHNA and YSLEER. The CDR3 is CASSGSRPTGGYTF. CDR3 nucleotides: TGCGCCAGCAGCGGTAGTAGACCTACGGGCGGCTACACCTTC.

The rearrangement links TRBV4-2 to TRBJ2-5, with D unresolved. The CDR3 spans 16 residues. The germline V gene encodes CDR1 LGHNA and CDR2 YNFKEQ. V shed 8 bases and J shed 4 bases, with 23 bases lying between them. CDR3: CASAPGETGMGETQYF. Here the CDR3 DNA reads TGTGCCAGCGCTCCCGGCGAAACTGGGATGGGAGAGACCCAGTACTTC.

The genes are TRBV18 and TRBJ2-2; a possible D gene is TRBD1 (5 bases). Germline CDR1 and CDR2: KGHSH and LQKENI. With 3 bases removed from V and 0 bases from J, the gap between germline ends came to 20 bases. The CDR3 sequence is 19 residues long. CDR3 coding DNA: TGTGCCAGCTCACCCGGATCCCCGGCAGGGAACGCGAACACCGGGGAGCTGTTTTTT. Protein: CASSPGSPAGNANTGELFF.

V usage is TRBV28 and J usage is TRBJ2-5; tentative D call: TRBD1 (5 bases). Germline V gene lookup returns CDR1 MDHEN and CDR2 SYDVKM. The length of the CDR3 is 15 residues. Deletions cut 6 bases from V and 1 base from J, with 15 bases between. The CDR3 DNA sequence: TGTGCCAGCAGCTCCCCCCAGGGATTCCAAGAGACCCAGTACTTC. This translates into CASSSPQGFQETQYF.

The DNA of the CDR3 is TGTGCCAGCTCACCTGGACTAGCGGGGGGCCTAGTAGATACGCAGTATTTT. Translating gives CASSPGLAGGLVDTQYF. The chain couples TRBV18 to TRBJ2-3; TRBD2 aligns across 14 bases. Germline values: CDR1 KGHSH, CDR2 LQKENI. Unmatched junction bases numbered 7, after V lost 3 bases and J lost 5 bases. The CDR3 spans 17 residues.

This chain joins TRBV6-5 and TRBJ2-7; D is possibly TRBD1 or TRBD2 (5 bases each). CDR1 and CDR2 (germline): MNHEY, SVGAGI. Trimming took off 7 bases at V and 2 bases at J, with 12 bases between the two ends. The CDR3 has 13 amino acids. CDR3 loop: CASIIWGTYEQYF. In DNA form, the CDR3 reads TGTGCCAGCATTATATGGGGGACCTACGAGCAGTACTTC.

The V call is TRBV9, the J call TRBJ1-6, with D perhaps matching TRBD1 (5 bases). The CDR3 has 14 amino acids. V gave up 2 bases and J gave up 7 bases, with 10 bases separating them. The germline V gene encodes CDR1 SGDLS and CDR2 YYNGEE. The CDR3 is CASSVLGVNSPLHF. The CDR3 DNA reads TGTGCCAGCAGCGTTTTAGGGGTAAATTCACCCCTCCACTTT.

J is TRBJ1-2 and V is TRBV29-1, with D possibly matching TRBD1 (6 bases). Trimming removed 6 bases from V and 2 bases from J, with 25 bases in between. Per the germline V gene, CDR1 is SQVTM and CDR2 is ANQGSEA. This CDR3 is 17 amino acids long. CDR3 region: CSVRLLTGRGFNYGYTF. CDR3 in DNA: TGCAGCGTCCGACTACTAACAGGGCGGGGTTTCAACTATGGCTACACCTTC.

A single count supports this clone. This chain links TRBV6-5 with TRBJ2-2; 7 bases fit TRBD1. Trimming at V came to 7 bases and at J to 5 bases, leaving 7 bases not matched to a gene. The length of the CDR3 is 14 residues. The V gene's germline CDR1 is MNHEY and CDR2 SVGAGI. The chain's CDR3 is CASNLQGWTGELFF. Written as DNA, the CDR3 is TGTGCCAGCAACTTACAGGGGTGGACCGGGGAGCTGTTTTTT.

The V gene is TRBV2, the J gene TRBJ1-3; D is undetermined. This CDR3 has 14 residues. CDR1 and CDR2 from the germline V gene are SNHLY and FYNNEI. V lost 3 bases and J lost 0, with 6 bases in between. CDR3 region: CASSDRSSGNTIYF. Here the CDR3 DNA reads TGTGCCAGCAGTGATCGGAGCTCTGGAAACACCATATATTTT.